Listed below are T cell receptor beta chains from one sample, sequenced in a study of T cells in Graves' hyperthyroidism and ophthalmopathy. TCRdb reprocessed the multiplex PCR reads with MiXCR, giving one entry per CDR3 protein. The data show 500,000 to 800,000 distinct CDR3 sequences, 45% seen once. The sample consisted of peripheral blood or thyroid tissue (not recorded which). The origin of the receptors is an adult man with Graves' disease, either hyperthyroidism or ophthalmopathy (not recorded which). The CDR3 runs from the conserved cysteine through the conserved F or W. A D gene is named only where the DNA matches it firmly. The size field is filled for only some rows; it gives once, few, many or a size class.

abundance: NA
j_gene: TRBJ1-2
d_gene: NA
v_gene: TRBV19
CDR3nt: TGTGCCAGTAGTATCCCAGTGGGTATTAACTATGGCTACACCTTC
CDR3aa: CASSIPVGINYGYTF

abundance: NA
j_gene: TRBJ1-1
d_gene: NA
v_gene: TRBV29-1
CDR3nt: TGCAGCGTTTCGGGAATGAACACTGAAGCTTTCTTT
CDR3aa: CSVSGMNTEAFF

abundance: NA
j_gene: TRBJ1-2
d_gene: NA
v_gene: TRBV7-8
CDR3nt: TGTGCCAGCAGCTCCTCAGGGTACTATGGCTACACCTTC
CDR3aa: CASSSSGYYGYTF

abundance: NA
j_gene: TRBJ2-2
d_gene: NA
v_gene: TRBV7-2
CDR3nt: TGTGCCAGCAGCACCAGGCTCACCGGGGAGCTGTTTTTT
CDR3aa: CASSTRLTGELFF

abundance: few
j_gene: TRBJ1-4
d_gene: NA
v_gene: TRBV13
CDR3nt: TGTGCCAGCTCTCAAGTCGGGTCCACGGGTGATGAAAAACTGTTTTTT
CDR3aa: CASSQVGSTGDEKLFF

abundance: NA
j_gene: TRBJ2-5
d_gene: NA
v_gene: TRBV7-8
CDR3nt: TGTGCCAGCAGCTTGCGTATCAGAATAGCTGCCCAAGAGACCCAGTACTTC
CDR3aa: CASSLRIRIAAQETQYF

abundance: once
j_gene: TRBJ1-4
d_gene: NA
v_gene: TRBV29-1
CDR3nt: TGCAGCGTTGGGGGAAAGTTTTTT
CDR3aa: CSVGGKFF

abundance: NA
j_gene: TRBJ1-6
d_gene: NA
v_gene: TRBV10-3
CDR3nt: TGTGCCATCAAACAAGCGGATTCACCCCTCCACTTT
CDR3aa: CAIKQADSPLHF

abundance: NA
j_gene: TRBJ1-2
d_gene: NA
v_gene: TRBV30
CDR3nt: TGTGCCCGGAGTGCCGACCTGGACTCTAATGGCTACACCTTC
CDR3aa: CARSADLDSNGYTF

abundance: NA
j_gene: TRBJ1-3
d_gene: TRBD1
v_gene: TRBV25-1
CDR3nt: TGTGCCAGCAGTCTGACAGGGAATGGAAACACCATATATTTT
CDR3aa: CASSLTGNGNTIYF

abundance: medium-sized
j_gene: TRBJ2-7
d_gene: NA
v_gene: TRBV20-1
CDR3nt: TGCAGTGCCACTAGGGAGTACGAGCAGTACTTC
CDR3aa: CSATREYEQYF

abundance: NA
j_gene: TRBJ2-7
d_gene: NA
v_gene: TRBV10-3
CDR3nt: TGTGCCATCAGTGAGCCCAAAACCCAACTAGTCCCTCCCTACGAGCAGTACTTC
CDR3aa: CAISEPKTQLVPPYEQYF

abundance: NA
j_gene: TRBJ1-5
d_gene: NA
v_gene: TRBV20-1
CDR3nt: TGCAGTGCTAGAGGGGGTGGGTTGGATCAGCCCCAGCATTTT
CDR3aa: CSARGGGLDQPQHF

abundance: few
j_gene: TRBJ1-6
d_gene: NA
v_gene: TRBV7-9
CDR3nt: TGTGCCAGCAGCGCGGATTCTTGGGTCAGTTCACCCCTCCACTTT
CDR3aa: CASSADSWVSSPLHF

abundance: few
j_gene: TRBJ1-2
d_gene: NA
v_gene: TRBV9
CDR3nt: TGTGCCAGCAGCACCTTCGCAATGGACAGTAACTATGGCTACACCTTC
CDR3aa: CASSTFAMDSNYGYTF

abundance: NA
j_gene: TRBJ2-2
d_gene: TRBD2
v_gene: TRBV7-4
CDR3nt: TGTGCCAGCAGCCCACCCGGGACTAGCGGTTTCGGGGAGCTGTTTTTT
CDR3aa: CASSPPGTSGFGELFF

abundance: NA
j_gene: TRBJ1-1
d_gene: TRBD1
v_gene: TRBV11-2
CDR3nt: TGTGCCAGCAGCTTGGGACAGGCGGCCACTGAAGCTTTCTTT
CDR3aa: CASSLGQAATEAFF

abundance: many
j_gene: TRBJ1-5
d_gene: TRBD1
v_gene: TRBV19
CDR3nt: TGTGCCAGTAGTATGGGGGGACAGGGATCCAATCAGCCCCAGCATTTT
CDR3aa: CASSMGGQGSNQPQHF

abundance: many
j_gene: TRBJ1-2
d_gene: NA
v_gene: TRBV7-9
CDR3nt: TGTGCCAGCAGCTTAAGCGGCAGGGATTATGGCTACACCTTC
CDR3aa: CASSLSGRDYGYTF

abundance: few
j_gene: TRBJ2-2
d_gene: TRBD2
v_gene: TRBV19
CDR3nt: TGTGCCAGTAGTATCGCTAGCGGGAGGTTGGGCGCCGGGGAGCTGTTTTTT
CDR3aa: CASSIASGRLGAGELFF

abundance: few
j_gene: TRBJ1-2
d_gene: TRBD1
v_gene: TRBV2
CDR3nt: TGTGCCAGCAGTGCCGCCCCGGGACAGTCACACTATGGCTACACCTTC
CDR3aa: CASSAAPGQSHYGYTF

abundance: NA
j_gene: TRBJ2-5
d_gene: TRBD1
v_gene: TRBV24-1
CDR3nt: TGTGCCACCAGTGATTTTGGAGACAGGGGGCGCGGAGAGACCCAGTACTTC
CDR3aa: CATSDFGDRGRGETQYF

abundance: many
j_gene: TRBJ1-4
d_gene: NA
v_gene: TRBV2
CDR3nt: TGTGCCAGCAGTTCAAGGCTTACTAATGAAAAACTGTTTTTT
CDR3aa: CASSSRLTNEKLFF

abundance: NA
j_gene: TRBJ1-3
d_gene: NA
v_gene: TRBV5-1
CDR3nt: TGCGCCAGCAGCGAGGCTCCGCGGAGCTCTGGAAACACCATATATTTT
CDR3aa: CASSEAPRSSGNTIYF

abundance: few
j_gene: TRBJ1-5
d_gene: NA
v_gene: TRBV5-1
CDR3nt: TGCGCCAGCAGCTCGGACGGTGCCCCTAATCAGCCCCAGCATTTT
CDR3aa: CASSSDGAPNQPQHF

abundance: many
j_gene: TRBJ1-1
d_gene: NA
v_gene: TRBV9
CDR3nt: TGTGCCAGCAGTGTGGCCGGCGCGAACACTGAAGCTTTCTTT
CDR3aa: CASSVAGANTEAFF

abundance: NA
j_gene: TRBJ1-3
d_gene: NA
v_gene: TRBV9
CDR3nt: TGTGCCAGCAGCGTAAATCAGGGTTCTGGAAACACCATATATTTT
CDR3aa: CASSVNQGSGNTIYF

abundance: many
j_gene: TRBJ1-5
d_gene: TRBD1
v_gene: TRBV10-3
CDR3nt: TGTGCCATCTCTGACAGGGACAATCAGCCCCAGCATTTT
CDR3aa: CAISDRDNQPQHF

abundance: NA
j_gene: TRBJ1-5
d_gene: NA
v_gene: TRBV7-2
CDR3nt: TGTGCCAGCAGCCAAGAAAGATCCGCGTATCAGCCCCAGCATTTT
CDR3aa: CASSQERSAYQPQHF

abundance: NA
j_gene: TRBJ1-5
d_gene: NA
v_gene: TRBV7-9
CDR3nt: TGTGCCAGCAGCGGAGAGGGCAATCAGCCCCAGCATTTT
CDR3aa: CASSGEGNQPQHF